What follows describes a single T cell receptor (beta chain). The sample holds many counts of this clonotype. Base qualities are not provided; no much larger clone lies one nucleotide away. This entry belongs to a study of T cells after yellow fever vaccination (dated by TCRdb to about 2019). Study-level background: Using CD3, CD45RA, CCR7 and CD95 staining, memory subsets (EM, EMRA, CM and Tscm) were sorted on a BD FACS Aria III. The SMART-Seq v4 Ultra Low Input RNA kit was used to prepare libraries from fractions with low cell numbers. To track T-cell clones before and after primary and booster YFV17D yellow fever vaccination, bulk TCR alpha and beta repertoires were sequenced longitudinally. Two healthy male donors, one aged 18 to 30 and one aged 30 to 40 years, made up the cohort. Blood was drawn at multiple timepoints before and after primary and secondary immunization, with bulk PBMC replicates and cell subsets isolated. Sorting of memory subsets took place on days 0, 15 and 45 and at 18 months after primary vaccination, as well as on days 0, 15 and 45 after the 30-year booster. Paper-wide results and their limitations: On day 0, almost all vaccine-responding clonotypes were found to be below detection in the sorted memory subsets. The secondary T-cell response was weaker than the primary response but faster, peaking on day 5 instead of day 15. Most clones expanded after primary vaccination were re-detected after the booster (almost 97% of CD4 and about 88% of CD8), suggesting broad memory maintenance. A small share of clonotypes was detected in both CD4 and CD8 compartments, with the overlap likely arising from convergent recombination. The study included only a couple of donors, which limits how far the findings can be generalized. Computational filtering was required because FACS-sorted repertoires could contain abundant contaminating clonotypes from the bulk population.

The germline V gene gives CDR1 as SGHRS and CDR2 as YFSETQ. Measured from the cysteine to the phenylalanine, the CDR3 is 14 residues long. The CDR3 DNA has 42 bases and is translated from base 1. Trimming removed 1 base from V and 5 bases from J; the gene matches leave 3 bases unexplained. Explained via the paper, the treatment or condition label denotes: live attenuated yellow fever vaccine strain. PBMCs were isolated from peripheral blood using a standard Ficoll-Paque protocol. For sorted memory subsets, RNA extraction was done with the RNeasy Micro Kit. The sequencer listed for this sample is Illumina NovaSeq 6000. TCR cDNA was synthesized by 5'RACE template switching, through which a universal primer site and unique molecular identifiers were introduced. Priming of cDNA synthesis was performed from both the TCR alpha and TCR beta constant segments. Two PCR steps were used to amplify libraries, with sample barcodes and sequencing adapters being added in the second step. Sequencing of the libraries was done on either Illumina HiSeq 2500 (2x100 bp) or NovaSeq (2x150 bp). The study's own analysis went as follows. Reads were demultiplexed and collapsed into UMI consensus sequences with MIGEC, and V(D)J alignment was performed with MiXCR. Clonotypes responding to the vaccine were identified with edgeR on replicate PBMC samples, with the criteria of FDR below 0.01 and a log2 fold change above 5 up to day 15. CD4 or CD8 identity was assigned to each bulk clonotype according to whether the clonotype was present at higher abundance in the sequenced CD4 repertoire or the sequenced CD8 repertoire. Clonotype frequencies in memory subsets were weighted by FACS-sorted cell numbers to estimate each clone's distribution across memory phenotypes. TCRdb trimmed the raw reads at Q25, called clones with MiXCR and kept productive beta chains. Under each unique CDR3 protein, matching rows form one entry showing the most common genes and DNA. For this entry, the V and J calls and clone size follow TCRdb and not the study's own pipeline. This sample comprises about 27,000 distinct CDR3 sequences, under 5.5% of them detected only once. 35% to 40% of the sample rests with the top ten.

The rearranged segments are TRBV5-1 and TRBJ2-7; 10 bases in the junction line up with TRBD1. Sequencing was performed on PBMCs, either bulk or a sorted T-cell subset (CD4+, CD8+, memory, or dextramer-sorted; not recorded which), taken on the day of the yellow fever booster vaccination. The receptor's source is a man aged 18 to 30 who received the YFV17D yellow fever vaccine. The DNA sequence is as follows: TGCGCCAGCAGCTTGCGGACAGGGGGGGACGAGCAGTACTTC. It codes for CASSLRTGGDEQYF.